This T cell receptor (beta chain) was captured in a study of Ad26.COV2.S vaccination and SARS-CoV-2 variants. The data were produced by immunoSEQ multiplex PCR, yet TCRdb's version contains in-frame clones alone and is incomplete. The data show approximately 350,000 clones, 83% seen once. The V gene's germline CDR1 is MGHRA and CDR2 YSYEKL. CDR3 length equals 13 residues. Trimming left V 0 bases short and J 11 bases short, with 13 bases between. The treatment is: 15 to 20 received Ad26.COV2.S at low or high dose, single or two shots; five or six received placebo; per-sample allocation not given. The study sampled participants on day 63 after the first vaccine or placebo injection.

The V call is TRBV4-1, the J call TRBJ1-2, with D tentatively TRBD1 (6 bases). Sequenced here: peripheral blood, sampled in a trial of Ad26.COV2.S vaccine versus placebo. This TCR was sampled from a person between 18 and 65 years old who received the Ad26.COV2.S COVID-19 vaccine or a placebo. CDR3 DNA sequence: TGCGCCAGCAGCCAAGATCTTTCACAGGGTTACACCTTC. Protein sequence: CASSQDLSQGYTF.